This paragraph covers one T cell receptor (beta chain) sequence. The data are from a study of T cell responses to AZD1222 COVID-19 vaccine. Germline loops: CDR1 LNHNV, CDR2 YYDKDF (reference sequence). The ends were cut back, 0 bases at V and 4 bases at J, with 15 bases in the middle. The CDR3 is 16 residues long. TCRdb keeps only in-frame clones here, not all; method: immunoSEQ multiplex PCR. This sample has fewer than 150,000 clones, with around 84% found just once. Here the sequenced sample was peripheral blood, taken on day 0 of AZD1222 vaccination. The TCR was taken from an adult in good health. The chain carries TRBV15 and TRBJ2-5, with D perhaps assigned TRBD1 or TRBD2 (7 bases each). The CDR3 loop is CATSREEGRGGETQYF. In DNA, the CDR3 is TGTGCCACCAGCAGAGAAGAGGGCAGGGGGGGAGAGACCCAGTACTTC.